This T cell receptor (beta chain) is drawn from a study of cytomegalovirus exposure and HLA in healthy donors. PCR primers comprised 60 Vbeta and 13 Jbeta primers. Using immunoSEQ multiplex PCR, the repertoire was profiled, and TCRdb retains in-frame clones only, with some absent. This table has about 130,000 clones, around four fifths appearing once. What was sequenced was PBMCs. This sequence originates from a boy younger than 10 in good health and CMV-seronegative.

The CDR3 DNA reads as TGTGCCAGCAGTGACGGTAGTGGAGAGACCCAGTACTTC. It codes for CASSDGSGETQYF. This chain uses TRBV6-4 with TRBJ2-5; the D is unclear. CDR1 is MRHNA and CDR2 is SNTAGT in the germline V gene. The ends were cut back, 2 bases at V and 4 bases at J, with 8 bases in the middle. The CDR3 consists of 13 residues.